The 14 T cell receptor beta chains below come from one sample, sequenced in a study. TCRdb recomputed calls from the 5' RACE reads with MiXCR, one row per CDR3 protein. The table lists over 25,000 distinct CDR3 sequences, roughly 25% of them singletons. Sequencing was done on a sample of naive CD4+ T cells sorted from a lymph node. Subset denoted: naive CD4+ T cells, CD4+CD45RA+CD25-. Receptors were obtained from a female donor with breast cancer.

This sequence joins TRBV9 and TRBJ2-3; TRBD2 matches 9 bases. The germline V gene has CDR1 SGDLS and CDR2 YYNGEE. The CDR3 sequence is 18 residues long. V dropped 0 bases and J dropped 1; count of bases not matched to a gene: 9. This CDR3 reads CASSVEAQASGGTDTQYF. The DNA of the CDR3 is TGTGCCAGCAGCGTAGAAGCTCAGGCTAGCGGGGGCACAGATACGCAGTATTTT. Drawing the rest from reference TRBV9 and TRBJ2-3, the complete variable domain is DSGVTQTPKHLITATGQRVTLRCSPRSGDLSVYWYQQSLDQGLQFLIQYYNGEERAKGNILERFSAQQFPDLHSELNLSSLELGDSALYFCASSVEAQASGGTDTQYFGPGTRLTVL.

This clonotype was recorded at least ten times. The chain joins TRBV9 to TRBJ2-5; no definite D call. Trimming left V 3 bases short and J 1 base short, with 13 bases between. Germline V gene sequence: CDR1 SGDLS, CDR2 YYNGEE. This CDR3 has 15 amino acids. The CDR3 protein is CASSALGRIQETQYF. The CDR3 region has the DNA TGTGCCAGCAGCGCCCTCGGACGGATCCAAGAGACCCAGTACTTC.

This clonotype rates as medium-sized. The chain recombines TRBV9 with TRBJ2-7; D is unresolved. Looked up from germline, CDR1 is SGDLS and CDR2 is YYNGEE. The CDR3 extends over 13 amino acids. Trimming left V 0 bases short and J 5 bases short, with 9 bases between. The CDR3 nucleotides are TGTGCCAGCAGCGTAGCGGGCGTCAACGAGCAGTACTTC. It specifies CASSVAGVNEQYF.

This chain uses TRBV9 with TRBJ2-5; a weak D match, TRBD2 (5 bases). The CDR3 runs to 16 residues. The germline V gene has CDR1 SGDLS and CDR2 YYNGEE. V lost 4 bases, J lost 1 base, and 17 bases lay in between. In DNA form, the CDR3 reads TGTGCCAGCAGCTCCGGACTGCCCGGGGTCCAAGAGACCCAGTACTTC. It encodes CASSSGLPGVQETQYF.

The chain carries TRBV20-1 and TRBJ1-1, with no clear D. CDR3 size: 12 residues. V lost 3 bases and J lost 1, with 6 bases in between. Germline V gene data show CDR1 as DFQATT and CDR2 as SNEGSKA (reference sequence). The CDR3 protein is CSASRPNTEAFF. In nucleotides, the CDR3 is TGCAGTGCTAGCCGGCCGAACACTGAAGCTTTCTTT.

The chain combines TRBV2 with TRBJ1-6, with D uncertain. CDR3 length: 16 residues. V was clipped by 4 bases and J by 0 bases, with 10 bases between them. Germline CDR1 SNHLY, CDR2 FYNNEI. DNA for the CDR3: TGTGCCAGCAGTGCTTCGGGGAGCTCCTATAATTCACCCCTCCACTTT. Residues: CASSASGSSYNSPLHF.

This clonotype was detected a few times. The chain uses TRBV5-1 and TRBJ2-1; 7 bases line up with TRBD2. This CDR3 has 15 amino acids. Germline V lookup: CDR1 SGHRS, CDR2 YFSETQ. The trim removed 0 bases at V and 5 bases at J, leaving 5 bases unmatched. The CDR3: CASSLAGGLNNEQFF. In DNA, the CDR3 is TGCGCCAGCAGCTTGGCGGGGGGATTAAACAATGAGCAGTTCTTC. Filled out from reference TRBV5-1 and TRBJ2-1, the complete variable domain reads KAGVTQTPRYLIKTRGQQVTLSCSPISGHRSVSWYQQTPGQGLQFLFEYFSETQRNKGNFPGRFSGRQFSNSRSEMNVSTLELGDSALYLCASSLAGGLNNEQFFGPGTRLTVL.

To note about this clonotype: A much bigger clone sits one base away, suggesting this may be a read error. This chain links TRBV20-1 with TRBJ2-5, with a tentative D call TRBD2 (5 bases). Germline V CDR1 and CDR2: DFQATT, SNEGSKA (reference sequence). Trimming removed 1 base at V and 4 bases at J, with 19 bases between. The CDR3 loop spans 16 amino acids. Written as DNA, the CDR3 is TGCAGTGCTAGAGGTGCGGGTCGGAGGCTGGGAGAGACCCAGTACTTC. This encodes CSARGAGRRLGETQYF.

This clonotype occurred many times. The chain is built from TRBV6-6 and TRBJ2-3, with 11 nucleotides matching TRBD1. This CDR3 is 16 amino acids long. J was trimmed by 4 bases and V by 5 bases; bases with no gene match: 8. The germline gives CDR1 MNHNY, CDR2 SVGAGI (reference sequence). The chain's CDR3 is CASSPTPGQGADTQYF. Here the CDR3 DNA reads TGTGCCAGCAGTCCTACTCCGGGACAGGGGGCAGATACGCAGTATTTT.

This clonotype has just a few counts. The CDR3, as DNA: TGTGCCAGCACCGAGGGAAACTCTGGAAACACCATATATTTT. Protein product: CASTEGNSGNTIYF. The chain recombines TRBV6-6 with TRBJ1-3; the D is unclear. The V gene lost 7 bases and the J gene lost 0 bases, with 10 bases spanning the gap. The CDR3 is 14 amino acids. CDR1 MNHNY and CDR2 SVGAGI come from the germline V gene (reference sequence).

The chain recombines TRBV27 with TRBJ2-3; TRBD2 matches 8 bases. The CDR3 contains 15 residues. CDR1 is MNHEY, CDR2 SMNVEV, per germline (reference sequence). Trimming cost V 5 bases and J 2 bases; bases outside gene matches: 6. CDR3 protein: CASSKQRGPTDTQYF. The CDR3 coding sequence is TGTGCCAGCAGTAAACAGCGGGGGCCCACAGATACGCAGTATTTT.

This clonotype has just one count. The junction shows a germline mismatch at one end, possibly a read error. This chain joins TRBV5-1 and TRBJ2-7, with 9 bases that match TRBD1. CDR1 SGHRS and CDR2 YFSETQ come from the germline V gene. This CDR3 region has 13 residues. CDR3 nucleotides: TGCGCCACCAGCTTTGGACAGGGGAGCGAGCAGTACTTC. This codes for CATSFGQGSEQYF.

This clonotype was picked up a small number of times. This sequence joins TRBV15 and TRBJ2-7; 8 nucleotides line up with TRBD1. V trimming: 0 bases; J trimming: 5 bases; junction bases outside the gene matches: 6. CDR1 is LNHNV, CDR2 YYDKDF, per germline (reference sequence). There are 15 residues in the CDR3. Written as DNA, the CDR3 is TGTGCCACCAGCAGAGATAAAGGACAGGGTCACGAGCAGTACTTC. Translated, it gives CATSRDKGQGHEQYF.

This clonotype occurred many times. This chain joins TRBV20-1 and TRBJ2-3; 10 bases line up with TRBD2. V shed 6 bases and J 5 bases; nucleotides not matched to a gene: 8. Germline V gene data show CDR1 as DFQATT and CDR2 as SNEGSKA (reference sequence). This CDR3 has 14 residues. The CDR3 spells CSAPAVAGGDTQYF. CDR3 sequence (DNA): TGCAGTGCCCCCGCGGTAGCGGGAGGAGATACGCAGTATTTT.